Given below is one TCR beta chain in context. The sample belongs to a study of blood T cell repertoires in COVID-19. The CDR3 is made up of 11 amino acids. Trimming cost V 6 bases and J 7 bases, with 12 bases left between them. In germline, CDR1 is DFQATT, CDR2 SNEGSKA (reference sequence). The method was immunoSEQ multiplex PCR; TCRdb's version includes in-frame clones alone and lacks a portion of them. The sample holds about 310,000 clones, about nine tenths seen once. The rearrangement links TRBV20-1 to TRBJ1-1; D is uncertain. This receptor was taken from a man in his fifties with active or convalescent COVID-19. The sequencing sample was made of peripheral blood. The CDR3 coding sequence is TGCAGTGCCAAGACACCTTATGAAGCTTTCTTT. Encoded protein: CSAKTPYEAFF.